Listed here is a single TCR beta chain. Per germline, CDR1 MGHRA and CDR2 YSYEKL. The V segment lost 2 bases and the J segment 4 bases; nucleotides outside the gene matches: 8. The CDR3 has 17 residues. This specimen comes from a study of blood T cell repertoires in COVID-19. Assay used: immunoSEQ multiplex PCR; TCRdb lists only in-frame clones, some missing. The sample lists 300,000 to 350,000 clones; 90% to 95% were seen once. The V gene is TRBV4-1, the J gene TRBJ1-4; 9 positions agree with TRBD1. The receptor was derived from a woman aged 25 to 45 who had been exposed to COVID-19. Input material: PBMCs or T cells enriched from blood (not recorded which). CDR3 residues: CASSQYETGQGNEKLFF. CDR3 nucleotide sequence: TGCGCCAGCAGCCAATATGAAACGGGACAGGGTAATGAAAAACTGTTTTTT.